Following are 24 T cell receptor beta chains from one sample sequenced in a study of spatial heterogeneity in lung cancer. Time point indicated: sample taken at primary tumor resection. Each CDR3 protein gets one entry after TCRdb re-called the 5' RACE reads with MiXCR. The table has some 80,000 distinct CDR3 sequences, roughly 8% seen once. The material sequenced was PBMCs, taken at surgery. Receptor source: a male donor with early-stage non-small cell lung cancer.

In this sample, this clonotype turned up many times. This chain connects TRBV14 to TRBJ2-1; TRBD2 is a possible D gene (6 bases). The germline V gene has CDR1 SGHDN and CDR2 FVKESK. This CDR3 is built from 13 residues. Trimming removed 4 bases from V and 4 bases from J, with 8 bases in between. CDR3 in DNA: TGTGCCAGCAGCCGGGGACTGTACAATGAGCAGTTCTTC. As protein: CASSRGLYNEQFF.

This clonotype was picked up many times. The rearrangement joins TRBV18 to TRBJ2-3; perhaps D is TRBD1 or TRBD2 (6 bases each). The germline CDR1 and CDR2 sequences are KGHSH and LQKENI. V shed 3 bases and J shed 4 bases, with 17 bases lying between them. This CDR3 spans 16 amino acids. DNA for the CDR3: TGTGCCAGCTCACCCTGGAGGGGGGTCGATGCAGATACGCAGTATTTT. Protein: CASSPWRGVDADTQYF.

This clonotype came up a few times. The chain employs TRBV12-3 or TRBV12-4 and TRBJ1-4, with 7 bases lining up with TRBD1. The CDR3 extends over 16 amino acids. With 6 bases clipped from V and 6 bases from J, the junction kept 13 bases outside the gene matches. CDR3 nucleotide sequence: TGTGCCAGCAGCTCGCTATCAGGGGGGAAGGATGAAAAACTGTTTTTT. Its protein product is CASSSLSGGKDEKLFF.

Many counts were recorded for this clonotype. The gene calls are TRBV4-3 and TRBJ2-2; the D gene is possibly TRBD2 (5 bases). V lost 0 bases and J 1 base, leaving 15 bases between the germline ends. Germline lookup yields CDR1 LGHNA and CDR2 YSLEER. The CDR3 loop spans 18 amino acids. The CDR3 DNA reads as TGCGCCAGCAGCCAAGATCGTTTGAGCGGAGGGAACACCGGGGAGCTGTTTTTT. It is translated as CASSQDRLSGGNTGELFF.

This clonotype was counted between two and nine times. The V gene is TRBV20-1, the J gene TRBJ2-1; D ambiguous. Deletions cut 1 base from V and 3 bases from J, with 13 bases between. There are 15 residues in the CDR3. Germline V gene data show CDR1 as DFQATT and CDR2 as SNEGSKA (reference sequence). The CDR3 nucleotides are TGCAGTGCTAGAGTCGCGACACCGAACTACAATGAGCAGTTCTTC. Translated: CSARVATPNYNEQFF.

This sequence joins TRBV5-6 and TRBJ1-1, with TRBD1 matching 8 bases. Germline CDR1 and CDR2: SGHDT and YYEEEE. The CDR3 is 19 residues long. With V trimmed by 0 bases and J by 3 bases, 16 bases remained unmatched. The CDR3 DNA reads TGTGCCAGCAGCTTGGTCGCTGGGGACAGGTCGCGTACCTACACTGAAGCTTTCTTT. Its translation is CASSLVAGDRSRTYTEAFF.

This clonotype was seen a few times. This may arise from a read error, as a much more abundant clone is one base away. The chain has TRBV15 and TRBJ2-3; D might be TRBD1 or TRBD2, each matching 5 bases. The CDR3 loop spans 13 amino acids. Germline V CDR1 and CDR2: LNHNV, YYDKDF (reference sequence). The V gene lost 8 bases and the J gene lost 5 bases, with 14 bases spanning the gap. DNA for the CDR3: TGTGCCACCGTACCGGTGGGGGAAGATACGCAGTATTTT. It codes for CATVPVGEDTQYF.

The chain carries TRBV10-2 and TRBJ1-4, with 9 positions matching TRBD1. J lost 6 bases, V lost 0 bases, and 2 bases had no gene match. The CDR3 has 15 amino acids. Germline V gene lookup returns CDR1 WSHSY and CDR2 SAAADI. CDR3: CASSESWDRDEKLFF. CDR3 sequence (DNA): TGCGCCAGCAGTGAGTCGTGGGACAGGGATGAAAAACTGTTTTTT.

This clonotype was picked up a small number of times. The V gene is TRBV11-2, the J gene TRBJ1-1; D uncertain. The V gene's germline CDR1 is SGHAT and CDR2 FQNNGV. The CDR3 loop spans 13 amino acids. The V end was cut by 5 bases, the J end by 5 bases, with 12 bases between. CDR3 coding DNA: TGTGCCAGCAGCCTTGGTTTGGGGACTGAAGCTTTCTTT. It encodes CASSLGLGTEAFF.

This chain joins TRBV20-1 and TRBJ2-7, with 7 nucleotides matching TRBD2. The germline V gene has CDR1 DFQATT and CDR2 SNEGSKA (reference sequence). Trimming removed 5 bases from V and 3 bases from J; junction bases left unmatched: 10. CDR3 length: 14 amino acids. The CDR3 DNA sequence: TGCAGTGCTCCCCCCTTGAGCGGGGTCTACGAGCAGTACTTC. Translated: CSAPPLSGVYEQYF.

This clonotype has more than one count but fewer than ten. This rearrangement joins TRBV5-1 to TRBJ1-4; a possible D gene is TRBD1 (5 bases). The germline gives CDR1 SGHRS, CDR2 YFSETQ. The V gene lost 0 bases and the J gene lost 3 bases, with 6 bases spanning the gap. The CDR3 consists of 14 residues. The CDR3: CASSLGTSNEKLFF. CDR3 nucleotides: TGCGCCAGCAGCTTGGGGACATCTAATGAAAAACTGTTTTTT.

V usage is TRBV14 and J usage is TRBJ2-3; D call uncertain. Trimming left V 4 bases short and J 4 bases short, with 18 bases between. The CDR3 totals 16 residues. CDR1 is SGHDN and CDR2 is FVKESK in the germline V gene. CDR3 DNA: TGTGCCAGCAGCCCACGGCTCACCCCAAGGGCAGATACGCAGTATTTT. This sequence encodes CASSPRLTPRADTQYF.

This clonotype was counted at least ten times. The rearrangement links TRBV2 to TRBJ2-1; D not resolved. Germline assignment: CDR1 SNHLY and CDR2 FYNNEI. The V end lost 1 base, the J end lost 14 bases, and 12 bases lay between the germline ends. The CDR3 is 12 residues long. The CDR3 region is CASSEEVGLEFF. For the CDR3, the DNA is TGTGCCAGCAGTGAAGAGGTGGGCCTGGAGTTCTTC.

The CDR3 DNA follows: TGTGCCAGCAGCCGGACACCTGGACAGGGTGGAGCCGAAAAACTGTTTTTT. Translation: CASSRTPGQGGAEKLFF. The chain joins TRBV9 to TRBJ1-4; 8 bases line up with TRBD1. CDR1 is SGDLS, CDR2 YYNGEE, per germline. V shed 4 bases, J shed 8 bases, and the junction held 16 bases outside the gene matches. The CDR3 contains 17 residues.

This sequence joins TRBV5-1 and TRBJ1-1; perhaps TRBD1 as D (6 bases). V dropped 6 bases and J dropped 1 base, with 13 bases sitting between them. This CDR3 has 14 residues. CDR1 is SGHRS, CDR2 YFSETQ, per germline. DNA of the CDR3: TGCGCCAGCACGATCTCACAGGGGAACACTGAAGCTTTCTTT. It yields the protein CASTISQGNTEAFF.

V and J are TRBV7-9 and TRBJ1-1; 7 nucleotides match TRBD1. J was trimmed by 7 bases and V by 3 bases; bases with no gene match: 5. The CDR3 runs 13 residues. Germline V gene lookup returns CDR1 SEHNR and CDR2 FQNEAQ (reference sequence). This chain's CDR3 is CASSLSGGIEAFF. DNA for the CDR3: TGTGCCAGCAGCTTGTCAGGGGGAATTGAAGCTTTCTTT.

A single count supports this clonotype. The chain links TRBV7-2 to TRBJ2-1; 9 bases are shared with TRBD2. The CDR3 runs 16 residues. Germline-derived CDR1 and CDR2 are SGHTA and FQGNSA. V lost 5 bases, J lost 7 bases, and 12 bases stayed unmatched. CDR3 bases: TGTACCAGCAGCCTCCGGGGCGGGAGGGCCAATAATGAGCAGTTCTTC. Amino acid sequence: CTSSLRGGRANNEQFF.

The sample holds many counts of this clonotype. The chain couples TRBV20-1 to TRBJ1-1, with a tentative D call TRBD1 (6 bases). The germline gives CDR1 DFQATT, CDR2 SNEGSKA (reference sequence). The CDR3 has 12 residues. V lost 4 bases, J lost 4 bases, and 10 bases lay in between. CDR3 nucleotide sequence: TGCAGTGCTAAGGCGGGGGCCACTGAAGCTTTCTTT. Amino acids: CSAKAGATEAFF.

This clonotype occurred many times. This chain links TRBV7-8 with TRBJ1-1, with 7 bases matching TRBD1. Trimming took 5 bases from V and 3 from J; bases not matched to a gene: 12. Germline lookup yields CDR1 SGHVS and CDR2 FQNEAQ. The CDR3 extends over 16 amino acids. CDR3 sequence (DNA): TGTGCCAGCAGCCAGGTTCAGGCAGGGGGGTACACTGAAGCTTTCTTT. Translated, it gives CASSQVQAGGYTEAFF. Full variable domain (rest looked up from reference TRBV7-8 and TRBJ1-1): GAGVSQSPRYKVAKRGQDVALRCDPISGHVSLFWYQQALGQGPEFLTYFQNEAQLDKSGLPSDRFFAERPEGSVSTLKIQRTQQEDSAVYLCASSQVQAGGYTEAFFGQGTRLTVV.

This clonotype was counted at least ten times. V is TRBV7-9 and J is TRBJ1-5; D remains ambiguous. The V gene lost 3 bases and the J gene lost 4 bases, with 4 bases spanning the gap. This CDR3 has 12 amino acids. From germline, CDR1 is SEHNR and CDR2 FQNEAQ (reference sequence). The CDR3 bases are TGTGCCAGCAGCTTCGGTAATCAGCCCCAGCATTTT. Translated, it gives CASSFGNQPQHF.

Many counts were recorded for this clonotype. The gene calls are TRBV6-2 or TRBV6-3 and TRBJ1-1, with 7 bases aligning to TRBD1. In germline, CDR1 is MNHEY, CDR2 SVGEGT. V trimming: 6 bases; J trimming: 0 bases; junction bases outside the gene matches: 13. The CDR3 is 17 residues long. The CDR3 spells CASSQRPQGTMNTEAFF. CDR3 DNA sequence: TGTGCCAGCAGCCAACGTCCACAGGGGACCATGAACACTGAAGCTTTCTTT.

The sample holds many counts of this clonotype. The chain carries TRBV7-9 and TRBJ1-2; D is unresolved. With 5 bases removed from V and 5 bases from J, the gap between germline ends came to 15 bases. The CDR3 extends over 14 amino acids. The germline gives CDR1 SEHNR, CDR2 FQNEAQ (reference sequence). The CDR3 is CASSQESGSYGYTF. The CDR3 bases are TGTGCCAGCAGCCAGGAATCCGGATCGTATGGCTACACCTTC.

This clonotype was seen more than once but under ten times. The V call is TRBV6-5, the J call TRBJ2-3, with 8 bases matching TRBD1. This CDR3 contains 14 residues. The V and J ends lost 6 bases and 2 bases, in that order; junction bases with no gene match: 4. Germline V gene lookup returns CDR1 MNHEY and CDR2 SVGAGI. The CDR3 nucleotides are TGTGCCAGCAGGGGGGACAGGTACACAGATACGCAGTATTTT. Protein product: CASRGDRYTDTQYF.

Concerning this clonotype: A much larger clonotype is one base distant, so this may be a read error. V usage is TRBV30 and J usage is TRBJ2-7, with D possibly called TRBD1 or TRBD2 (6 bases each). The CDR3 is made up of 11 amino acids. Germline V gene sequence: CDR1 GTSNPN, CDR2 SVGIG (reference sequence). In DNA, the CDR3 is TGTGCCCGGAGTTGGGGGGCTGAGCAGTACTTC. Amino acids: CARSWGAEQYF.